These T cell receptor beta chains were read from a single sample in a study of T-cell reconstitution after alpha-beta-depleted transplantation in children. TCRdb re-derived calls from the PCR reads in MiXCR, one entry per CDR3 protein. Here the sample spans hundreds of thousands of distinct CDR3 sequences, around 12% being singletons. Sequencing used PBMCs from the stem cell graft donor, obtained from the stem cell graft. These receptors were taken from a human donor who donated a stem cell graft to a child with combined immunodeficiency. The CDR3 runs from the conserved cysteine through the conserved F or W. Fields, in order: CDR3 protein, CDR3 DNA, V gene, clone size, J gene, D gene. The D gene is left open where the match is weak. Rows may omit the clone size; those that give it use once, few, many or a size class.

cdr3_aa: CATTNWTPIPRRQPQHF
cdr3_nt: TGTGCCACCACCAATTGGACCCCAATACCAAGGAGGCAGCCCCAGCATTTT
v_call: TRBV24-1
clone_size: many
j_call: TRBJ1-5
d_call: -

cdr3_aa: CASSPTVQRDTEAFF
cdr3_nt: TGTGCCAGCTCACCGACCGTCCAAAGAGACACTGAAGCTTTCTTT
v_call: TRBV18
clone_size: few
j_call: TRBJ1-1
d_call: -

cdr3_aa: CASSQAVGAEGYTF
cdr3_nt: TGTGCCAGCAGCCAAGCGGTCGGGGCGGAGGGCTACACCTTC
v_call: TRBV3-1
clone_size: few
j_call: TRBJ1-2
d_call: -

cdr3_aa: CASSHPNTGLIF
cdr3_nt: TGTGCCAGCAGCCATCCAAACACCGGACTTATCTTC
v_call: TRBV7-9
clone_size: few
j_call: TRBJ2-7
d_call: -

cdr3_aa: CATSAAGSSHGYTF
cdr3_nt: TGTGCCACCAGTGCCGCTGGGTCTAGCCATGGCTACACCTTC
v_call: TRBV24-1
clone_size: -
j_call: TRBJ1-2
d_call: -

cdr3_aa: CASSPVDRPRGPDTQYF
cdr3_nt: TGTGCCAGCAGCCCTGTGGACAGGCCAAGGGGCCCAGATACGCAGTATTTT
v_call: TRBV7-8
clone_size: few
j_call: TRBJ2-3
d_call: TRBD1

cdr3_aa: CASSPGQQSTDTQYF
cdr3_nt: TGCGCCAGCAGCCCTGGACAACAGTCCACAGATACGCAGTATTTT
v_call: TRBV4-3
clone_size: -
j_call: TRBJ2-3
d_call: -

cdr3_aa: CSAGRQDQETQYF
cdr3_nt: TGCAGTGCTGGGCGACAGGACCAAGAGACCCAGTACTTC
v_call: TRBV20-1
clone_size: few
j_call: TRBJ2-5
d_call: -

cdr3_aa: CSGRTGEGTGELFF
cdr3_nt: TGCAGCGGCAGGACAGGGGAGGGAACCGGGGAGCTGTTTTTT
v_call: TRBV29-1
clone_size: many
j_call: TRBJ2-2
d_call: TRBD1

cdr3_aa: CASSSPRVTGANVLTF
cdr3_nt: TGTGCCAGCAGTTCCCCCAGGGTAACTGGGGCCAACGTCCTGACTTTC
v_call: TRBV6-2/TRBV6-3
clone_size: few
j_call: TRBJ2-6
d_call: -

cdr3_aa: CASSPRGVYGYTF
cdr3_nt: TGTGCCAGCAGCCCCAGGGGCGTGTATGGCTACACCTTC
v_call: TRBV7-9
clone_size: -
j_call: TRBJ1-2
d_call: -

cdr3_aa: CASSQESQWGTEAFF
cdr3_nt: TGCGCCAGCAGCCAAGAATCTCAGTGGGGCACTGAAGCTTTCTTT
v_call: TRBV4-3
clone_size: many
j_call: TRBJ1-1
d_call: -

cdr3_aa: CSASEGRANTGELFF
cdr3_nt: TGCAGTGCTAGTGAGGGCAGGGCGAACACCGGGGAGCTGTTTTTT
v_call: TRBV20-1
clone_size: -
j_call: TRBJ2-2
d_call: -

cdr3_aa: CASSQLGVNQPQHF
cdr3_nt: TGTGCCAGCAGCCAATTAGGGGTCAATCAGCCCCAGCATTTT
v_call: TRBV3-1
clone_size: few
j_call: TRBJ1-5
d_call: -

cdr3_aa: CATSRDSVETQYF
cdr3_nt: TGTGCCACCAGCAGAGATTCGGTCGAGACCCAGTACTTC
v_call: TRBV15
clone_size: few
j_call: TRBJ2-5
d_call: -

cdr3_aa: CASRRDEPTEAFF
cdr3_nt: TGCGCCAGCAGGCGAGATGAACCCACTGAAGCTTTCTTT
v_call: TRBV5-1
clone_size: few
j_call: TRBJ1-1
d_call: -

cdr3_aa: CASGLGQGSSYNEQFF
cdr3_nt: TGTGCTAGTGGTTTGGGGCAGGGGAGCTCCTACAATGAGCAGTTCTTC
v_call: TRBV12-5
clone_size: few
j_call: TRBJ2-1
d_call: -

cdr3_aa: CASSSSSARQPQHF
cdr3_nt: TGTGCCAGCAGTTCTTCCTCGGCGAGGCAGCCCCAGCATTTT
v_call: TRBV27
clone_size: many
j_call: TRBJ1-5
d_call: -

cdr3_aa: CASSPPKGPYNEQFF
cdr3_nt: TGTGCCAGCAGCCCCCCAAAAGGTCCCTACAATGAGCAGTTCTTC
v_call: TRBV7-9
clone_size: -
j_call: TRBJ2-1
d_call: -

cdr3_aa: CASSVSGLAGYNTQYF
cdr3_nt: TGTGCCAGCAGCGTCTCGGGACTAGCGGGATATAATACGCAGTATTTT
v_call: TRBV9
clone_size: few
j_call: TRBJ2-3
d_call: TRBD2

cdr3_aa: CASSQPQGNYGYTF
cdr3_nt: TGTGCCAGCAGCCAACCCCAGGGCAACTATGGCTACACCTTC
v_call: TRBV6-2/TRBV6-3
clone_size: few
j_call: TRBJ1-2
d_call: -

cdr3_aa: CASSDVHYGYTF
cdr3_nt: TGTGCCAGCAGTGACGTCCACTATGGCTACACCTTC
v_call: TRBV25-1
clone_size: -
j_call: TRBJ1-2
d_call: -

cdr3_aa: CSARVRDTYSYEQYF
cdr3_nt: TGCAGTGCTAGAGTTCGGGACACCTACTCCTACGAGCAGTACTTC
v_call: TRBV20-1
clone_size: once
j_call: TRBJ2-7
d_call: -

cdr3_aa: CASSQTGSGTDTQYF
cdr3_nt: TGCGCCAGCAGTCAAACCGGGAGTGGCACAGATACGCAGTATTTT
v_call: TRBV23-1
clone_size: -
j_call: TRBJ2-3
d_call: -

cdr3_aa: CSVVPLSEQFF
cdr3_nt: TGCAGCGTCGTACCCCTGAGTGAGCAGTTCTTC
v_call: TRBV29-1
clone_size: many
j_call: TRBJ2-1
d_call: -

cdr3_aa: CASSRTGGPGTGELFF
cdr3_nt: TGTGCCAGCTCACGGACAGGGGGCCCGGGCACCGGGGAGCTGTTTTTT
v_call: TRBV18
clone_size: -
j_call: TRBJ2-2
d_call: TRBD1

cdr3_aa: CATGDPGGSGANVLTF
cdr3_nt: TGCGCCACCGGAGATCCAGGGGGCTCTGGGGCCAACGTCCTGACTTTC
v_call: TRBV5-1
clone_size: -
j_call: TRBJ2-6
d_call: TRBD1

cdr3_aa: CASSFTDSYNEQFF
cdr3_nt: TGTGCCAGCAGCTTCACGGACAGCTACAATGAGCAGTTCTTC
v_call: TRBV11-2
clone_size: -
j_call: TRBJ2-1
d_call: -

cdr3_aa: CASSQTGTSGRLSTDTQYF
cdr3_nt: TGCGCCAGCAGCCAGACCGGGACTAGCGGGAGGCTCAGCACAGATACGCAGTATTTT
v_call: TRBV4-3
clone_size: -
j_call: TRBJ2-3
d_call: TRBD2

cdr3_aa: CASSDGQVNYGYTF
cdr3_nt: TGTGCCAGCAGTGATGGACAGGTGAACTATGGCTACACCTTC
v_call: TRBV6-2/TRBV6-3
clone_size: many
j_call: TRBJ1-2
d_call: TRBD1

cdr3_aa: CASKPRGGYTEAFF
cdr3_nt: TGTGCCAGTAAACCCCGAGGGGGCTACACTGAAGCTTTCTTT
v_call: TRBV12-3/TRBV12-4
clone_size: -
j_call: TRBJ1-1
d_call: TRBD1

cdr3_aa: CASSSPTGFIAKNIQYF
cdr3_nt: TGTGCCAGCAGCTCCCCAACAGGGTTCATAGCCAAAAACATTCAGTACTTC
v_call: TRBV7-8
clone_size: once
j_call: TRBJ2-4
d_call: -

cdr3_aa: CASSFLDRVYEQYF
cdr3_nt: TGCGCCAGCAGCTTCCTGGACAGGGTCTACGAGCAGTACTTC
v_call: TRBV5-1
clone_size: -
j_call: TRBJ2-7
d_call: TRBD1

cdr3_aa: CASTGTSASYEQYF
cdr3_nt: TGTGCCAGCACCGGGACTAGCGCTTCCTACGAGCAGTACTTC
v_call: TRBV12-3/TRBV12-4
clone_size: many
j_call: TRBJ2-7
d_call: TRBD2

cdr3_aa: CASSLATGGAQGEQFF
cdr3_nt: TGTGCCAGCAGCTTAGCAACTGGGGGGGCCCAGGGAGAGCAGTTCTTC
v_call: TRBV7-2
clone_size: many
j_call: TRBJ2-1
d_call: -

cdr3_aa: CAISAAGGAGTEAFF
cdr3_nt: TGTGCCATCAGTGCCGCAGGGGGCGCGGGAACTGAAGCTTTCTTT
v_call: TRBV10-3
clone_size: few
j_call: TRBJ1-1
d_call: TRBD1

cdr3_aa: CASSGGGFNQPQHF
cdr3_nt: TGTGCCAGCAGTGGAGGGGGATTCAATCAGCCCCAGCATTTT
v_call: TRBV25-1
clone_size: few
j_call: TRBJ1-5
d_call: -

cdr3_aa: CASSPWEGSTDTQYF
cdr3_nt: TGTGCCAGCTCACCGTGGGAGGGGAGTACAGATACGCAGTATTTT
v_call: TRBV18
clone_size: -
j_call: TRBJ2-3
d_call: TRBD2

cdr3_aa: CSARNGQGAYEQYF
cdr3_nt: TGCAGTGCTAGAAACGGACAGGGCGCCTACGAGCAGTACTTC
v_call: TRBV20-1
clone_size: many
j_call: TRBJ2-7
d_call: TRBD1

cdr3_aa: CASSYLGSYNEQFF
cdr3_nt: TGTGCCAGCAGTTACCTGGGTTCCTACAATGAGCAGTTCTTC
v_call: TRBV6-2/TRBV6-3
clone_size: -
j_call: TRBJ2-1
d_call: -

cdr3_aa: CASSPSAGTQYF
cdr3_nt: TGTGCCAGCAGTCCTAGCGCCGGGACCCAGTACTTC
v_call: TRBV12-3/TRBV12-4
clone_size: few
j_call: TRBJ2-5
d_call: -

cdr3_aa: CASSWGTGVTDTQYF
cdr3_nt: TGCGCCAGCAGCTGGGGGACAGGGGTGACAGATACGCAGTATTTT
v_call: TRBV5-1
clone_size: few
j_call: TRBJ2-3
d_call: TRBD1

cdr3_aa: CASRHRDRDYGYTF
cdr3_nt: TGTGCCAGCAGGCACAGGGATAGGGACTATGGCTACACCTTC
v_call: TRBV6-1
clone_size: -
j_call: TRBJ1-2
d_call: -